This T cell receptor (beta chain) was found in a study of PD-1 blockade in classical Hodgkin lymphoma. Study-wide results and limits: By C4D1, diversity of CD4+ TCRs had risen significantly, whereas that of CD8+ TCRs had not.

A word on this clone: Antigen specificity is unknown. A junction end diverges from the germline sequence, so it may reflect a read error.

The protocol was immunoSEQ multiplex PCR, while the TCRdb copy is restricted to in-frame clones and leaves out a portion. The sample holds 100,000 to 120,000 clones, roughly nine tenths seen once. The CDR3 sequence is 12 residues long. CDR1 is SEHNR and CDR2 is FQNEAQ in the germline V gene (reference sequence). Every patient relapsed after autologous stem cell transplantation, and brentuximab vedotin exposure varied. The TCR comes from a human donor with classical Hodgkin lymphoma. The rearrangement uses TRBV7-9 and TRBJ1-2; D is undetermined. This sample comprised peripheral blood mononuclear cells (PBMCs), obtained before the second cycle of nivolumab. Here the CDR3 reads CASRPGGPLEYF. The DNA of the CDR3 is TGTGCCAGCAGACCGGGTGGCCCCCTTGAATACTTC.